This TCR beta chain was identified during a study of T cell repertoires in cytomegalovirus infection. About the research overall: In public TCR beta signatures, there were indications of both CMV infection and matching HLA type. Points from the study as a whole: The ex vivo response was dominated by HLA-C-restricted CMV-specific TCR beta clonotypes.

Notes on this clonotype: The target antigen is unknown.

TCRdb independently ran MiXCR on the reads; one entry per CDR3 protein. The table lists more than 200,000 distinct CDR3 sequences, roughly 9.1% of them singletons, with approximately 15% in the top ten. The sequenced sample was PBMCs. The TCR sequence derives from a human donor in good health (CMV status not recorded). Some clones in this sample may be carry-over from other donors' samples.

The CDR3 DNA follows: TGCAGTGCTAGAAGGGACAGTCGGCGAGAGACCCAGTACTTC. Translation gives CSARRDSRRETQYF. The rearrangement uses TRBV20-1 and TRBJ2-5; 7 nucleotides match TRBD1. J lost 4 bases, V lost 2 bases, and 7 bases had no gene match. The CDR3 has 14 residues. Germline CDR1 reads DFQATT; CDR2 reads SNEGSKA (reference sequence).